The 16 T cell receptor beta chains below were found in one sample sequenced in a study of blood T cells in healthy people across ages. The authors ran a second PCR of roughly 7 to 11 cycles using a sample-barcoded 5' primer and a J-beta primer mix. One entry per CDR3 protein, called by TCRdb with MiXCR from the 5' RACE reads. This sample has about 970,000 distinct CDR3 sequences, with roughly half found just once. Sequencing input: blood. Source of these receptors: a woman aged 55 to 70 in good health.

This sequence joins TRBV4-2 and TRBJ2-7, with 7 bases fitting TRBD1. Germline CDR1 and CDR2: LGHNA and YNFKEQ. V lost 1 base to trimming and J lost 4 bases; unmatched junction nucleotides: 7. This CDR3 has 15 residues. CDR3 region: CASSQGNRGSYEQYF. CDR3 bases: TGTGCCAGCAGCCAAGGCAACAGGGGATCTTACGAGCAGTACTTC.

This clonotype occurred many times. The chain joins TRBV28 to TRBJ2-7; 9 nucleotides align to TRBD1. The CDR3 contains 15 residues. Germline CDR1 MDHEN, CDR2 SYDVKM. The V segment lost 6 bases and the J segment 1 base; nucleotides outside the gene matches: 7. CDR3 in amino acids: CASSLTGTGSYEQYF. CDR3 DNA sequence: TGTGCCAGCAGCTTGACCGGGACAGGGTCCTACGAGCAGTACTTC.

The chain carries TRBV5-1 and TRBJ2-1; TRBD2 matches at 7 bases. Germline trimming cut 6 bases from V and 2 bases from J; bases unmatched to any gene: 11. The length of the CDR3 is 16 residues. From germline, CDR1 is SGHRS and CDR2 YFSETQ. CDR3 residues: CASTRGEGGPYNEQFF. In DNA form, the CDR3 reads TGCGCCAGCACCCGAGGGGAGGGAGGTCCCTACAATGAGCAGTTCTTC. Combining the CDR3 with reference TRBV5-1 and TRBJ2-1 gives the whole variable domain KAGVTQTPRYLIKTRGQQVTLSCSPISGHRSVSWYQQTPGQGLQFLFEYFSETQRNKGNFPGRFSGRQFSNSRSEMNVSTLELGDSALYLCASTRGEGGPYNEQFFGPGTRLTVL.

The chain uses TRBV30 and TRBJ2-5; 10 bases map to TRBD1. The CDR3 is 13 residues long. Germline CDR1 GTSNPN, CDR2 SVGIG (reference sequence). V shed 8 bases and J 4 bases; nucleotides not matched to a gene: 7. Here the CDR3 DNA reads TGTGCCAGGAATCGGGACAGGGGAGAGACCCAGTACTTC. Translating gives CARNRDRGETQYF.

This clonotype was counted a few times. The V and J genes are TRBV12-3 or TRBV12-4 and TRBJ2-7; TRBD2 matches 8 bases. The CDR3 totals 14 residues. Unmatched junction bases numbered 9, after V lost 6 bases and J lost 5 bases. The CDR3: CASSPRLALNEQYF. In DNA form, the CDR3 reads TGTGCCAGCAGCCCACGACTAGCGCTCAACGAGCAGTACTTC.

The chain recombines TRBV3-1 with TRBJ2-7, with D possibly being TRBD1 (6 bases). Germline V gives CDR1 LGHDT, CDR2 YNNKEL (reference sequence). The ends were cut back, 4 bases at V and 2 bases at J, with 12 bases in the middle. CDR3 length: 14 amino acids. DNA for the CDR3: TGTGCCAGCAGCCCCAGACAGGCAGCCTACGAGCAGTACTTC. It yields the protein CASSPRQAAYEQYF.

DNA of the CDR3: TGTGCCATCAGTGAAGGGCGGGGGCCTGAAGCTTTCTTT. Its protein product is CAISEGRGPEAFF. The chain combines TRBV10-3 with TRBJ1-1, with D possibly being TRBD1 (6 bases). V lost 3 bases and J 6 bases, leaving 11 bases between the germline ends. This CDR3 is 13 amino acids long. The germline V gene has CDR1 ENHRY and CDR2 SYGVKD.

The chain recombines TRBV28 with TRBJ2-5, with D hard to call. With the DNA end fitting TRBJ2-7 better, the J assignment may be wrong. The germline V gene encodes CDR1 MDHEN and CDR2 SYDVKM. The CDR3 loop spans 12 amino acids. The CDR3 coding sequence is TGTGCTACCACGTCCCAACACCACGAGCAGTACTTC. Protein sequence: CATTSQHHEQYF.

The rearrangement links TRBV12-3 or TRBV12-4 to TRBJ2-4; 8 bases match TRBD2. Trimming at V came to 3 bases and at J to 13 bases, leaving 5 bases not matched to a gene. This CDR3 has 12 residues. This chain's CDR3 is CASSFLTGGQYF. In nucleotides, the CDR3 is TGTGCCAGCAGTTTTTTAACGGGAGGGCAGTACTTC.

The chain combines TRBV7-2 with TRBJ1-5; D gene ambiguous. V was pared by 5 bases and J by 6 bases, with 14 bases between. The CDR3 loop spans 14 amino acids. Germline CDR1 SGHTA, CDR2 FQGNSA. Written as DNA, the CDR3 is TGTGCCAGCAGCCTAGACGGAGGTTTTCAGCCCCAGCATTTT. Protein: CASSLDGGFQPQHF.

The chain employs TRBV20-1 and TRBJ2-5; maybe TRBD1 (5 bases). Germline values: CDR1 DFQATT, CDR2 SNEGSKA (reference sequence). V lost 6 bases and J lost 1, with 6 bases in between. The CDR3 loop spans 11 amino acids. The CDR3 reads CSAGAQETQYF. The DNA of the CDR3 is TGCAGTGCAGGGGCCCAAGAGACCCAGTACTTC.

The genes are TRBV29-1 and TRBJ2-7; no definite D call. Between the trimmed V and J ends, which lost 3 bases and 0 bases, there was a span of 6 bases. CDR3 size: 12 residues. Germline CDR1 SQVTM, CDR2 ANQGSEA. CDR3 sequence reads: CSVDANSYEQYF. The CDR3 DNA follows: TGCAGCGTTGACGCAAACTCCTACGAGCAGTACTTC.

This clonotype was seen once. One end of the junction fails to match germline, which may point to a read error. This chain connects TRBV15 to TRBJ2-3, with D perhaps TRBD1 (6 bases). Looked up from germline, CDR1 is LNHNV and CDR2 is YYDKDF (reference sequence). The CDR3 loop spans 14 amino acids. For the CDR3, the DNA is TGTGCCACCAGCAGGGACAGTCCCACAGATATGCAGTATTTT. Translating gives CATSRDSPTDMQYF.

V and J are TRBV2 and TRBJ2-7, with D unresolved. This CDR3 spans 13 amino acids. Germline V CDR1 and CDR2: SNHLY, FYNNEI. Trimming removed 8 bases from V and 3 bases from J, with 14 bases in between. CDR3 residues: CASQTTSYYEQYF. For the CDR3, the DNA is TGTGCCAGCCAAACCACTTCCTACTACGAGCAGTACTTC.

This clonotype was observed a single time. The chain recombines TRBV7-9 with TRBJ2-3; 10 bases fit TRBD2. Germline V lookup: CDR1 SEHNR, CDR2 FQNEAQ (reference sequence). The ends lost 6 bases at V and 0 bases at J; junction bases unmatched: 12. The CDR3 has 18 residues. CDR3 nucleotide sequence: TGTGCCAGCAGAGGTAGCGGGAGGTACCATAAGAGCACAGATACGCAGTATTTT. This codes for CASRGSGRYHKSTDTQYF.

CDR3 sequence reads: CASSYSDRGGFGNEQYF. The DNA of the CDR3 is TGTGCCAGCAGTTACTCGGACAGGGGAGGATTTGGCAATGAGCAGTACTTC. The chain links TRBV6-5 to TRBJ2-5, with 9 nucleotides matching TRBD1. Trimming removed 0 bases from V and 11 bases from J; junction bases left unmatched: 16. This CDR3 region has 17 residues. Germline CDR1 reads MNHEY; CDR2 reads SVGAGI.